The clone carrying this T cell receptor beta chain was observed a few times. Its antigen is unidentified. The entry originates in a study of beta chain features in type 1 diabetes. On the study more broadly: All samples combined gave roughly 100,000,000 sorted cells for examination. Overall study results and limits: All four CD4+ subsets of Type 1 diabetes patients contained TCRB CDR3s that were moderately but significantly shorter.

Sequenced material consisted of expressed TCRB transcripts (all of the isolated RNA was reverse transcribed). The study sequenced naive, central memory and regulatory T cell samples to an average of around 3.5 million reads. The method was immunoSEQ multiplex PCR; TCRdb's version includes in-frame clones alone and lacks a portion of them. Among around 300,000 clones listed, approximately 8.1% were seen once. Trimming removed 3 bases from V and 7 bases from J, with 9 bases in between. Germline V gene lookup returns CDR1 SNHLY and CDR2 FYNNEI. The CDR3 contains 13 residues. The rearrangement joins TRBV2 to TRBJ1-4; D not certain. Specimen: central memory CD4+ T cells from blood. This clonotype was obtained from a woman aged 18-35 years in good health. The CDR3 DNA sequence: TGTGCCAGCAGTGATTCGCGTGGTGAAAAACTGTTTTTT. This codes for CASSDSRGEKLFF.